The sequence of this T cell receptor beta chain was determined in a study of blood T cells in healthy people across ages. Overall study findings and caveats: Expanded clonotype shifts may have been confounded, as the donors had an unknown CMV status.

Sample-barcoded 5' priming and a J-beta primer mix drove a second PCR of about 6 to 12 cycles. A template-switch adaptor containing 12 random nucleotides labeled each cDNA molecule. Every sample produced at least 3 million CDR3-containing paired-end reads. From the 5' RACE reads, TCRdb called clonotypes with MiXCR, one entry per CDR3 protein. The sample includes 710,000 or so distinct CDR3 sequences, approximately 31% of them seen just once. About this clonotype itself: Its antigen remains unknown.

Every sample gave at least 5 micrograms of total RNA when it was extracted. The sample consisted of blood. The origin of this receptor is a woman older than 75 in good health.

Written as DNA, the CDR3 is TGTGCCAGCAGCTTATCGGATACAGGGTGGTATGAGACCCAGTACTTC. Residues: CASSLSDTGWYETQYF. The rearrangement joins TRBV11-3 to TRBJ2-5, with a tentative D call TRBD1 (6 bases). The CDR3 is made up of 16 amino acids. The germline CDR1 and CDR2 sequences are SGHNT and YENEEA. Trimming left V 2 bases short and J 5 bases short, with 18 bases between. Combining the CDR3 with reference TRBV11-3 and TRBJ2-5 gives the whole variable domain EAGVVQSPRYKIIEKKQPVAFWCNPISGHNTLYWYLQNLGQGPELLIRYENEEAVDDSQLPKDRFSAERLKGVDSTLKIQPAELGDSAVYLCASSLSDTGWYETQYFGPGTRLLVL.